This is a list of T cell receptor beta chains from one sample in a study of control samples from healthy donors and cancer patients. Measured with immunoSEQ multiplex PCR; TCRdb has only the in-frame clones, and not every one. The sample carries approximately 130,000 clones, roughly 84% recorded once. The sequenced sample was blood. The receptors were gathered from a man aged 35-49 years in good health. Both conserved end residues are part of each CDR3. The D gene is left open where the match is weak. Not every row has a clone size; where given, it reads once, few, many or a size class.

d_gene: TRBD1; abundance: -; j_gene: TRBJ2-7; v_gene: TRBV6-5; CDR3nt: TGTGCCAGCAGGTTCGACAGGGCGAGTTACGAGCAGTACTTC; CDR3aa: CASRFDRASYEQYF
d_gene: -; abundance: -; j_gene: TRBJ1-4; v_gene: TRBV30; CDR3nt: TGTGCCTGGAGTGTCCCGACAGGCCGAAATGAAAAACTGTTTTTT; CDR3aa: CAWSVPTGRNEKLFF
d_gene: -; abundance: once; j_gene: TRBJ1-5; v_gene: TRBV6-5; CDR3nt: TGTGCCAGCAGTTACTCGCGGGATAGCAATCAGCCCCAGCATTTT; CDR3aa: CASSYSRDSNQPQHF
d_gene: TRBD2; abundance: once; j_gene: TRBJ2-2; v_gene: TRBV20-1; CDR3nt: TGCAGTGCTAGTGCGCCCTCCGGGACTAGCGGGGGCACGAACACCGGGGAGCTGTTTTTT; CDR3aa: CSASAPSGTSGGTNTGELFF
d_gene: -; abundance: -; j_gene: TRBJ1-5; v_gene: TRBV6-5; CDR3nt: TGTGCCAGCAGTTTCTCAGGGGGCAATCAGCCCCAGCATTTT; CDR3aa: CASSFSGGNQPQHF
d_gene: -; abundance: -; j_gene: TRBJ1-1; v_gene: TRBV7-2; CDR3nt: TGTGCCAGCAGCTTTTACCGACAGGTCACTGAAGCTTTCTTT; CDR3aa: CASSFYRQVTEAFF
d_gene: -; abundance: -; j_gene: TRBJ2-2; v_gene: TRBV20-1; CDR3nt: TGCAGTGCCCCCGGGGAGCTGTTTTTT; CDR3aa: CSAPGELFF
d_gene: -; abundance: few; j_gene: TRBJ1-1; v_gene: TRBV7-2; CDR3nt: TGTGCCAGCAGCAAAAACGCAGGAGGGAACACTGAAGCTTTCTTT; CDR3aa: CASSKNAGGNTEAFF
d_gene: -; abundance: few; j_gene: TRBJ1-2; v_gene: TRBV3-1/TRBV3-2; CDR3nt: TGTGCCAGCAGCCCGGGCGGGACAATCTCAAACTATGGCTACACCTTC; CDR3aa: CASSPGGTISNYGYTF
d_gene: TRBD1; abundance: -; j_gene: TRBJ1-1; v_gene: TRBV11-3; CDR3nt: TGTGCCAGCCAAACTGGACAGGAAAACACTGAAGCTTTCTTT; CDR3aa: CASQTGQENTEAFF
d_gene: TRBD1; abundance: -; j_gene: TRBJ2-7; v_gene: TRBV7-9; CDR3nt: TGTGCCAGCAGCGGCCGGGACAGGGGGCTGGAGCAGTACTTC; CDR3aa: CASSGRDRGLEQYF
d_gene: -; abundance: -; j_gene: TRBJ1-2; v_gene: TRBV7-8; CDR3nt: TGTGCCAGCAGCTTAGCGCGTAACAGAGCTAACTATGGCTACACCTTC; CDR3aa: CASSLARNRANYGYTF
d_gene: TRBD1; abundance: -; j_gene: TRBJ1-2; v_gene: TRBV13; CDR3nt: TGTGCCAGCAGCTCGACAGGGGATGGCTACACCTTC; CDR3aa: CASSSTGDGYTF
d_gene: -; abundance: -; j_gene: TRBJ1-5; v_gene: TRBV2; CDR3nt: TGTGCCAGCAGTGAAGCACCTCAGGGGTATAGCAATCAGCCCCAGCATTTT; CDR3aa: CASSEAPQGYSNQPQHF
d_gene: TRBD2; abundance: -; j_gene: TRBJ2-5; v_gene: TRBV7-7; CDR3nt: TGTGCCAGCAGCTCCCTGGGGGGGCAAGAGACCCAGTACTTC; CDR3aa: CASSSLGGQETQYF
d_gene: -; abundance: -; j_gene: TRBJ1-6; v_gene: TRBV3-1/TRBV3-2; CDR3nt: TGTGCCAGCAGCCCAAGAGTAGACCGAAGCTCCTATAATTCACCCCTCCACTTT; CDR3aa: CASSPRVDRSSYNSPLHF
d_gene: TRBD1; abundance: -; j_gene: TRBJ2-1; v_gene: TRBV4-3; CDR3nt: TGCGCCAGCAGTTCGAACCCGTTTGCAGGGGGCGACTACAATGAGCAGTTCTTC; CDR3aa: CASSSNPFAGGDYNEQFF
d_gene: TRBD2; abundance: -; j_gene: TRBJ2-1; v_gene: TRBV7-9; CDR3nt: TGTGCCAGCAGCTTCGGACTAGCGACGTATTCTTACAATGAGCAGTTCTTC; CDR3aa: CASSFGLATYSYNEQFF
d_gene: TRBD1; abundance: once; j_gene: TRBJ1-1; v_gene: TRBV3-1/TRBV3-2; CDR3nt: TGTGCCAGCAGCCAAGGTGACAGGGGGACTGAAGCTTTCTTT; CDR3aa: CASSQGDRGTEAFF
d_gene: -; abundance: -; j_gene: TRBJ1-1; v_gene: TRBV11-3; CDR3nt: TGTGCCAGCAGCTTAGAACCGGGGAACACTGAAGCTTTCTTT; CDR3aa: CASSLEPGNTEAFF
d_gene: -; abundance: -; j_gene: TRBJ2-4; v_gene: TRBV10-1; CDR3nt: TGCGCCAGCAGCCCCCGACCGGGAGACATTCAGTACTTC; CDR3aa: CASSPRPGDIQYF
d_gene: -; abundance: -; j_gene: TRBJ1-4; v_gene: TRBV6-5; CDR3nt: TGTGCCAGCAGTCTTTTAGGGGGAAGTGAAAAACTGTTTTTT; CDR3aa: CASSLLGGSEKLFF
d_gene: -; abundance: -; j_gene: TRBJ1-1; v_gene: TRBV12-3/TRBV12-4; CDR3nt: TGTGCCAGCAGTTTAGCAAGGGGGACTGAAGCTTTCTTT; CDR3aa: CASSLARGTEAFF
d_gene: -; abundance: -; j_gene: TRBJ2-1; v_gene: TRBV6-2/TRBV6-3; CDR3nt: TGTGCCAGCAGTTACTCAGTTCGTTGGGCTAGCAAGGCCAATGAGCAGTTCTTC; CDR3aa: CASSYSVRWASKANEQFF
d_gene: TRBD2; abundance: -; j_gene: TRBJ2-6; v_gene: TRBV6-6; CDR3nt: TGTGCCAGCAGCCCCATGCTAGCGGGGGGATTCGACTCTGGGGCCAACGTCCTGACTTTC; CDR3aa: CASSPMLAGGFDSGANVLTF
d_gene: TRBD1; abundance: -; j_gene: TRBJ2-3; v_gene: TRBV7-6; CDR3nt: TGTGCCAGCAGCTTGGGACAGGGGGCCACAGATACGCAGTATTTT; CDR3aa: CASSLGQGATDTQYF
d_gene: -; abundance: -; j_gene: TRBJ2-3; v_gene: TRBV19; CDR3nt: TGTGCCAGTAGTAAGAGTAGGGCGTCTCGGGCAGATACGCAGTATTTT; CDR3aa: CASSKSRASRADTQYF
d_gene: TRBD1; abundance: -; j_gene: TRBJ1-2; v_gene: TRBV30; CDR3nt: TGTGCCTGGAGTGGGCCGACAGGGTTGGTAGGCTACACCTTC; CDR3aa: CAWSGPTGLVGYTF
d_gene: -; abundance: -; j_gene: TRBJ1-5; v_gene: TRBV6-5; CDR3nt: TGTGCCAGCAGTTACTCGTGGTCCACGGGGCAGCCCCAGCATTTT; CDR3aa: CASSYSWSTGQPQHF
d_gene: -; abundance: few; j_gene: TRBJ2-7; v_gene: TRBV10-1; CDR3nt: TGCGCCAGCAGTGAGTCCGGACAGCCGCGGCAGTACTTC; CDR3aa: CASSESGQPRQYF
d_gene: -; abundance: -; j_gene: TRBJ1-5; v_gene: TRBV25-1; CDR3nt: TGTGCCAGCAGTGAGGGGTCCCGAATCCAGCCCCAGCATTTT; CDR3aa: CASSEGSRIQPQHF